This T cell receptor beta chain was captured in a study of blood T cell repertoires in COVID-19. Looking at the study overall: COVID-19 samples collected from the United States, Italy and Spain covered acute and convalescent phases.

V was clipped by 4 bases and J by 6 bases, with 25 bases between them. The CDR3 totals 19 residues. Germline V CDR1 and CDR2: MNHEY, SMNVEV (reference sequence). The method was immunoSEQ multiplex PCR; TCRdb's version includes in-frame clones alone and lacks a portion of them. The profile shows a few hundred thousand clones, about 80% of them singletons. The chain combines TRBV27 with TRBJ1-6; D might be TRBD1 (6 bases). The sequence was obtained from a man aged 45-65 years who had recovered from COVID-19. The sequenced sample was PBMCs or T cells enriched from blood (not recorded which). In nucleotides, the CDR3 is TGTGCCAGCAGTTCCTCCCGGGGGGGAAGGGGGAGGGGTAATTCACCCCTCCACTTT. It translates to CASSSSRGGRGRGNSPLHF.